The 7 T cell receptor beta chains below come from one sample, sequenced in a study of CD8 T cells in Susac syndrome. RNA totalling roughly 0.5 to 1 ug underwent reverse transcription with random hexamers. One entry per CDR3 protein, called by TCRdb with MiXCR from the immunoSEQ multiplex PCR reads. This table holds over 95,000 distinct CDR3 sequences, about nine tenths found once. The material sequenced was CD4+ T cells from PBMCs. These receptors all stem from a human donor in good health.

This rearrangement joins TRBV4-3 to TRBJ2-3, with 8 nucleotides matching TRBD1. Germline-derived CDR1 and CDR2 are LGHNA and YSLEER. Trimming cost V 8 bases and J 0 bases; bases outside gene matches: 22. The CDR3 is 20 residues long. CDR3 protein: CASAPEPARGPETSTDTQYF. The CDR3 DNA reads as TGCGCCAGCGCGCCCGAACCCGCCAGGGGGCCTGAGACTAGCACAGATACGCAGTATTTT.

The chain carries TRBV7-2 and TRBJ1-2; D unclear. The V gene's germline CDR1 is SGHTA and CDR2 FQGNSA. CDR3 length: 13 amino acids. Between the trimmed V and J ends, which lost 4 bases and 4 bases, there was a span of 10 bases. The CDR3 is CASSYLEGYGYTF. The CDR3 DNA sequence: TGTGCCAGCAGCTACTTAGAGGGCTATGGCTACACCTTC. The full variable domain, completed using reference TRBV7-2 and TRBJ1-2, is GAGVSQSPSNKVTEKGKDVELRCDPISGHTALYWYRQSLGQGLEFLIYFQGNSAPDKSGLPSDRFSAERTGGSVSTLTIQRTQQEDSAVYLCASSYLEGYGYTFGSGTRLTVV.

The genes are TRBV7-9 and TRBJ1-1; the match to TRBD1 covers 7 bases. Germline V gene lookup returns CDR1 SEHNR and CDR2 FQNEAQ (reference sequence). The CDR3 sequence is 14 residues long. V was pared by 2 bases and J by 3 bases, with 3 bases of the junction left unmatched. The CDR3 loop reads CASSLTTGYTEAFF. The CDR3 region has the DNA TGTGCCAGCAGCTTAACGACAGGGTACACTGAAGCTTTCTTT.

The CDR3 region is CASSWRDFPNYGYTF. For the CDR3, the DNA is TGTGCCAGCAGCTGGCGGGATTTCCCTAACTATGGCTACACCTTC. The chain joins TRBV5-6 to TRBJ1-2; D gene ambiguous. CDR3 length equals 15 residues. The germline gives CDR1 SGHDT, CDR2 YYEEEE. V dropped 3 bases and J dropped 0 bases, with 12 bases sitting between them. The full variable domain, rest sourced from reference TRBV5-6 and TRBJ1-2, is DAGVTQSPTHLIKTRGQQVTLRCSPKSGHDTVSWYQQALGQGPQFIFQYYEEEERQRGNFPDRFSGHQFPNYSSELNVNALLLGDSALYLCASSWRDFPNYGYTFGSGTRLTVV.

This chain joins TRBV7-9 and TRBJ1-2; D gene ambiguous. V was cut by 5 bases and J by 7 bases, with 11 bases left in between. The CDR3 length is 12 residues. Germline V gene sequence: CDR1 SEHNR, CDR2 FQNEAQ (reference sequence). CDR3 sequence reads: CASSLTRSGYTF. The DNA for the CDR3 is TGTGCCAGCAGCCTAACTCGGAGTGGCTACACCTTC.

The chain joins TRBV19 to TRBJ2-7; D is unclear. The CDR3 is made up of 14 amino acids. Germline lookup yields CDR1 LNHDA and CDR2 SQIVND (reference sequence). The V end was cut by 6 bases, the J end by 3 bases, with 15 bases between. CDR3 sequence (DNA): TGTGCCAGTAGAAGAGGCATGGGCCTCTACGAGCAGTACTTC. It is translated as CASRRGMGLYEQYF.

In its sample, this clonotype was seen once. The V and J genes are TRBV7-9 and TRBJ1-1; the D gene is possibly TRBD1 (5 bases). V was pared by 4 bases and J by 1 base, with 16 bases between. Per germline, CDR1 SEHNR and CDR2 FQNEAQ (reference sequence). CDR3 length: 16 residues. CDR3 DNA: TGTGCCAGCAGCTACCCGACAGCGTCCCAGAACACTGAAGCTTTCTTT. Translation gives CASSYPTASQNTEAFF. The full variable domain, with the rest looked up from reference TRBV7-9 and TRBJ1-1, is DTGVSQNPRHKITKRGQNVTFRCDPISEHNRLYWYRQTLGQGPEFLTYFQNEAQLEKSRLLSDRFSAERPKGSFSTLEIQRTEQGDSAMYLCASSYPTASQNTEAFFGQGTRLTVV.